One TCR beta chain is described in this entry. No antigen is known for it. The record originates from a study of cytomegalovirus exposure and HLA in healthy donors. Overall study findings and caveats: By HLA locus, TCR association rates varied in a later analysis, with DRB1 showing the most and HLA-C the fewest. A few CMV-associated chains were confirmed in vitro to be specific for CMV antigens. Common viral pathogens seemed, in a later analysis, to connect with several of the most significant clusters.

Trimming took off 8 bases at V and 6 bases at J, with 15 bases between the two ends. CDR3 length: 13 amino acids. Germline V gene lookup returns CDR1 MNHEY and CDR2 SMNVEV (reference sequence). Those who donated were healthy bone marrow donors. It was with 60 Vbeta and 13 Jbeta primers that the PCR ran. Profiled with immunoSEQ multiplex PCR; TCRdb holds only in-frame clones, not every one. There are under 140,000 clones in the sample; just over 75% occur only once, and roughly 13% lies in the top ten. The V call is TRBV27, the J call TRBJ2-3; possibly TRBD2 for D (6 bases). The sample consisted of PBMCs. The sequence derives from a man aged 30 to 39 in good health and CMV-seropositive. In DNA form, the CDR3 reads TGTGCCAGCGGCAGACTAGGGCGCGATACGCAGTATTTT. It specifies CASGRLGRDTQYF.